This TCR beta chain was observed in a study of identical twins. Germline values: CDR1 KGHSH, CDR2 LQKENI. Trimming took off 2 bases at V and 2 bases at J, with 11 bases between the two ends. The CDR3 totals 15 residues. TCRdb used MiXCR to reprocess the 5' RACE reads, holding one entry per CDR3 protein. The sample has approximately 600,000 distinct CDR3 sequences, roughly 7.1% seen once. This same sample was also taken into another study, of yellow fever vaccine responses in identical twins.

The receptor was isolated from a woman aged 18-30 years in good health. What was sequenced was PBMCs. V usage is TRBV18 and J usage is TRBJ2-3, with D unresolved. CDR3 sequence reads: CASSPIIVITDTQYF. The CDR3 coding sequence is TGTGCCAGCTCACCAATAATCGTGATCACAGATACGCAGTATTTT.